This paragraph reports one T cell receptor (beta chain). The antigen is undetermined. CDR3 size: 12 residues. The germline V gene encodes CDR1 MGHDK and CDR2 SYGVNS. Trimming cost V 0 bases and J 11 bases, with 10 bases left between them. Sample barcodes and UMIs were carried by the TCR alpha and TCR beta cDNA libraries that 5'RACE generated with constant-segment primers. TCRdb re-called the 5' RACE reads with MiXCR, one entry per CDR3 protein. The sample lists a few hundred thousand distinct CDR3 sequences; 8.2% were seen once. These data belong to a study of T-cell memory formation after mild COVID-19. The overall study: TCR clusters mostly belonged to single donors. General study results and limits: Whether second-wave clones peaking at day 37 were SARS-CoV-2 specific went unconfirmed.

This TCR was recovered from a man in his late teens or twenties who had mild COVID-19 (a few samples of this study predate the infection). Cell type and time point are not known. Sequenced material: PBMCs or a T cell subset sorted from them (not recorded which). This rearrangement joins TRBV25-1 to TRBJ1-1; TRBD1 might be the D (5 bases). DNA for the CDR3: TGTGCCAGCAGTGAATATCAGGGCGGGGCTTTCTTT. Translation gives CASSEYQGGAFF.